Following are 23 T cell receptor beta chains from one sample sequenced in a study of T cells expressing NK-cell markers. TCRdb re-called the 5' RACE reads and catalogs CDR3 proteins one per entry, DNA excluded. The sample totals 500,000 to 700,000 distinct CDR3 sequences. Sequencing used blood T cells: a sorted CD56 or NKG2C T cell subset, CD4+ or CD8+ T cells, or bulk PBMC T cells (not recorded which). The receptors here all came from a man between 18 and 29 years old in good health.

The chain couples TRBV20-1 to TRBJ1-4; the TRBD1 assignment by TCRdb is unverifiable without DNA. The CDR3 is 13 amino acids. The V gene's germline CDR1 is DFQATT and CDR2 SNEGSKA (reference sequence). This CDR3 is CSVEGARNEKLFF.

The V call is TRBV9, the J call TRBJ2-7; TCRdb lists TRBD2, though no DNA is available to test this call. CDR1 is SGDLS and CDR2 is YYNGEE in the germline V gene. The CDR3 is made up of 13 amino acids. The CDR3 sequence: CASSPAATYEQYF.

J is TRBJ1-6 and V is TRBV6-5; TCRdb reports TRBD1, a call that lacks DNA to check it against. In germline, CDR1 is MNHEY, CDR2 SVGAGI. The CDR3 length is 17 residues. The CDR3 loop reads CASSYSAGSIKDSPLHF.

The rearrangement uses TRBV5-1 and TRBJ2-5; no DNA is available, so the TRBD2 call from TCRdb remains unchecked. CDR1 SGHRS and CDR2 YFSETQ come from the germline V gene. The CDR3 is made up of 15 amino acids. The CDR3 loop is CASSLRLADQETQYF.

V gene TRBV5-1 combines with J gene TRBJ2-1; the TRBD2 assignment by TCRdb is unverifiable without DNA. Germline V gene lookup returns CDR1 SGHRS and CDR2 YFSETQ. The CDR3 has 15 amino acids. This CDR3 is CASSLDSGSRNEQFF.

This sequence joins TRBV18 and TRBJ2-5. The CDR3 is 13 residues long. Germline V gene sequence: CDR1 KGHSH, CDR2 LQKENI. The CDR3 here is CASSPRGTETQYF.

The chain has TRBV12-3 or TRBV12-4 and TRBJ1-1. This CDR3 has 12 amino acids. CDR3 residues: CASLNRNTEAFF.

The CDR3 protein is CSASLGATYTDTQYF. The V gene is TRBV20-1, the J gene TRBJ2-3; TCRdb's D gene call, TRBD2, goes unchecked for lack of DNA. The germline V gene has CDR1 DFQATT and CDR2 SNEGSKA (reference sequence). This CDR3 spans 15 amino acids.

The chain uses TRBV18 and TRBJ2-1; TCRdb calls TRBD2, which cannot be checked without DNA. The CDR3 length is 16 residues. Per the germline V gene, CDR1 is KGHSH and CDR2 is LQKENI. The CDR3 loop is CASSPIGTSGKDEQFF. Drawing the rest from reference TRBV18 and TRBJ2-1, the complete variable domain is NAGVMQNPRHLVRRRGQEARLRCSPMKGHSHVYWYRQLPEEGLKFMVYLQKENIIDESGMPKERFSAEFPKEGPSILRIQQVVRGDSAAYFCASSPIGTSGKDEQFFGPGTRLTVL.

This sequence joins TRBV5-1 and TRBJ1-1; TCRdb indicates TRBD1, and absent DNA this call remains unverified. Germline lookup yields CDR1 SGHRS and CDR2 YFSETQ. The CDR3 length is 16 residues. CDR3 sequence reads: CASSKTGTDKNTEAFF.

The chain employs TRBV5-6 and TRBJ2-5; TCRdb's assignment of TRBD2 cannot be checked, as there is no DNA. This CDR3 has 16 amino acids. Germline V gene lookup returns CDR1 SGHDT and CDR2 YYEEEE. The CDR3 is CASSLLWAGTQETQYF.

This chain links TRBV7-2 with TRBJ2-1. Germline V lookup: CDR1 SGHTA, CDR2 FQGNSA. The length of the CDR3 is 14 residues. CDR3 amino acids: CASSFEGSYNEQFF.

CDR3 residues: CASSLGRGEAGAPYEQYF. The rearrangement uses TRBV21-1 and TRBJ2-7; TCRdb gives TRBD2 as the D gene, but with no DNA this cannot be confirmed. TRBV21-1 is a listed pseudogene. The CDR3 runs to 18 residues.

The CDR3 protein is CASSYKRGNEQFF. The rearrangement joins TRBV6-5 to TRBJ2-1; lacking DNA, the TRBD2 call made by TCRdb goes unchecked. This CDR3 has 13 amino acids. Germline lookup yields CDR1 MNHEY and CDR2 SVGAGI.

This sequence joins TRBV20-1 and TRBJ2-3; TCRdb reports TRBD2, a call that lacks DNA to check it against. Germline values: CDR1 DFQATT, CDR2 SNEGSKA (reference sequence). CDR3 length: 15 amino acids. CDR3 sequence: CSAPRSGDYTDTQYF.

V gene TRBV5-1 combines with J gene TRBJ2-7; the TRBD2 assignment by TCRdb is unverifiable without DNA. Per germline, CDR1 SGHRS and CDR2 YFSETQ. The CDR3 has 15 amino acids. This chain's CDR3 is CASTPRTDHSYEQYF. Full variable domain (remainder filled in from reference TRBV5-1 and TRBJ2-7): KAGVTQTPRYLIKTRGQQVTLSCSPISGHRSVSWYQQTPGQGLQFLFEYFSETQRNKGNFPGRFSGRQFSNSRSEMNVSTLELGDSALYLCASTPRTDHSYEQYFGPGTRLTVT.

The rearrangement uses TRBV12-3 or TRBV12-4 and TRBJ2-3; TCRdb's D call of TRBD2 is untestable without DNA. CDR3 length: 17 residues. CDR3 region: CASSSSTAGGPTDTQYF.

The J gene is TRBJ2-1, the V gene TRBV5-1; the D call from TCRdb, TRBD1, cannot be confirmed without DNA. Germline V gene lookup returns CDR1 SGHRS and CDR2 YFSETQ. The CDR3 covers 16 residues. The CDR3 region is CASSLEGARSYNEQFF.

This chain joins TRBV12-3 or TRBV12-4 and TRBJ2-5; the TRBD2 assignment by TCRdb is unverifiable without DNA. CDR3 size: 16 residues. The chain's CDR3 is CASFETSGRNQETQYF.

This sequence joins TRBV11-2 and TRBJ2-1. CDR3 size: 13 residues. Germline V gene sequence: CDR1 SGHAT, CDR2 FQNNGV. This CDR3 reads CASSLDGSNEQFF.

The CDR3 protein is CASSLEIAGRVDTQYF. The rearrangement joins TRBV5-1 to TRBJ2-3; TCRdb's D gene call, TRBD2, goes unchecked for lack of DNA. The CDR3 is 16 residues long. From germline, CDR1 is SGHRS and CDR2 YFSETQ.

J is TRBJ2-7 and V is TRBV12-3 or TRBV12-4; TCRdb calls TRBD2, which cannot be checked without DNA. The CDR3 is 14 amino acids. CDR3 region: CASSFLAGFSEQYF.

The chain combines TRBV7-8 with TRBJ2-3; TCRdb returns TRBD2, unconfirmable since there is no DNA. There are 15 residues in the CDR3. Per germline, CDR1 SGHVS and CDR2 FQNEAQ. This chain's CDR3 is CASSLVEDWTDTQYF. The full variable domain, rest sourced from reference TRBV7-8 and TRBJ2-3, is GAGVSQSPRYKVAKRGQDVALRCDPISGHVSLFWYQQALGQGPEFLTYFQNEAQLDKSGLPSDRFFAERPEGSVSTLKIQRTQQEDSAVYLCASSLVEDWTDTQYFGPGTRLTVL.